The clone carrying this T cell receptor (beta chain) was seen at least ten times. Its antigen remains unidentified. Sample time point: newly diagnosed GD, antithyroid drugs for less than 3 months. After RNA was extracted from PBMCs, the TCR library was made from it. The CDR3 extends over 15 amino acids. Trimming took off 4 bases at V and 6 bases at J, with 20 bases between the two ends. Germline assignment: CDR1 SGHRS and CDR2 YFSETQ. This record belongs to a study of regulatory T cells in long-lasting Graves disease. TCR beta libraries were built with iRepertoire HTBI primers and Arm-PCR of CDR3 regions. MiXCR, applied by TCRdb to the multiplex PCR reads, yields one record per CDR3 protein. Here the sample spans roughly 500,000 distinct CDR3 sequences, approximately 12% being singletons. Broader study findings: Preferential use of TRBV28, TRBJ1-2 and TRBJ2-5 was seen in persistent disease.

The sample also formed part of further work on T cells in Graves' hyperthyroidism and ophthalmopathy. This second study says: Patients having uncontrolled infection, another autoimmune disease, pregnancy or lactation were not included. The study used the HTBI primer set for a first-round RT-PCR of the TCR CDR3. Most expanded thyroid clonotypes above 0.001 recurred in blood.

The receptor comes from a man aged 25 to 40 with Graves disease. Source: peripheral blood mononuclear cells (PBMCs), taken at new diagnosis, from a patient treated with antithyroid drugs. V usage is TRBV5-1 and J usage is TRBJ2-7; D is possibly TRBD2 (6 bases). The CDR3 loop reads CASSVVHRDFFEQYF. The DNA for the CDR3 is TGCGCCAGCAGCGTGGTCCATAGGGACTTTTTCGAGCAGTACTTC.